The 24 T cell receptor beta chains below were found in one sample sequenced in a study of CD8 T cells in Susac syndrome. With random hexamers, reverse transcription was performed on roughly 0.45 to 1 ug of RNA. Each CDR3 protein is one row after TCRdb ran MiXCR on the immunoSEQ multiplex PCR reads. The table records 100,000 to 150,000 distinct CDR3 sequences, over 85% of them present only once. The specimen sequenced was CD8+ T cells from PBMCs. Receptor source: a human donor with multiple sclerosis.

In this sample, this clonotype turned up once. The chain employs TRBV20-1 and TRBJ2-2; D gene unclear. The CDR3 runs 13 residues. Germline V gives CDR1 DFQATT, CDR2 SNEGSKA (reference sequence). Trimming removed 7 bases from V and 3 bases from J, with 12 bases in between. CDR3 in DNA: TGCAGTGTCCACAGAGCTCACACCGGGGAGCTGTTTTTT. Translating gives CSVHRAHTGELFF.

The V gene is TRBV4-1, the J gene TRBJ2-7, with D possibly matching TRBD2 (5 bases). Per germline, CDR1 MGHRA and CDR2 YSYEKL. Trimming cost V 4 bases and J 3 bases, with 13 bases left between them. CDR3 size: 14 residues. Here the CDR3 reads CASSLIDGGYEQYV. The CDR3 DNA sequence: TGCGCCAGCAGCCTTATAGACGGAGGCTACGAGCAGTACGTC.

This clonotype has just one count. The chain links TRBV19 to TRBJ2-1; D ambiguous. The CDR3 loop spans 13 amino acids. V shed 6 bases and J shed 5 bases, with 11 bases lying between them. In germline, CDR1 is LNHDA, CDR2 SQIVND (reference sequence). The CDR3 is CASRKVGNNEQFF. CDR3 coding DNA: TGTGCCAGTAGAAAGGTGGGAAACAATGAGCAGTTCTTC.

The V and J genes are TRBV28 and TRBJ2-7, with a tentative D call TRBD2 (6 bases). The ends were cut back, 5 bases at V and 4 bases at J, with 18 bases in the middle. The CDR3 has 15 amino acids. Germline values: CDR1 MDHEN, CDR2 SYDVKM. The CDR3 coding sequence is TGTGCCAGCAGTCCCTTGGGCGGGGCAAAGTACGAGCAGTACTTC. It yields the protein CASSPLGGAKYEQYF.

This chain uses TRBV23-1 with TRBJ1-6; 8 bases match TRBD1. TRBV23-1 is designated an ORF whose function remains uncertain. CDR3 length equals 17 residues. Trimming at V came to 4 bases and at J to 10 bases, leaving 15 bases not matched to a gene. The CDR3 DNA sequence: TGCGCCAGCAGTCGTCGGCAGGGGGCGGGTGGCGGATCACCCCTCCACTTT. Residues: CASSRRQGAGGGSPLHF.

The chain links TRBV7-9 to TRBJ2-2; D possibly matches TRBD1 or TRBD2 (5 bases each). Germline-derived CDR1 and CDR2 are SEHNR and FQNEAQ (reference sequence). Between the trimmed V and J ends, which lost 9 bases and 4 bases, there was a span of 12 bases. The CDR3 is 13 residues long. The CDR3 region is CASDGGRTGELFF. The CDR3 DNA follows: TGTGCCAGTGATGGGGGACGCACCGGGGAGCTGTTTTTT.

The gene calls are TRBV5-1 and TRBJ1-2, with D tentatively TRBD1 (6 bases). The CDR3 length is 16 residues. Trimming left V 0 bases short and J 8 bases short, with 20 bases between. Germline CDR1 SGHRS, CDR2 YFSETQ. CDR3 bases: TGCGCCAGCAGCTTGGACAGGACAGTATCCCCGGGAGGCTACACCTTC. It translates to CASSLDRTVSPGGYTF.

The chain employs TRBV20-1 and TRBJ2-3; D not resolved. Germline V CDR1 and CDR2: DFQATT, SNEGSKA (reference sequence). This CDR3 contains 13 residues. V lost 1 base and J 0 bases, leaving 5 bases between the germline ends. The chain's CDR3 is CSARALSTDTQYF. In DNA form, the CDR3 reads TGCAGTGCTAGAGCCCTTAGCACAGATACGCAGTATTTT.

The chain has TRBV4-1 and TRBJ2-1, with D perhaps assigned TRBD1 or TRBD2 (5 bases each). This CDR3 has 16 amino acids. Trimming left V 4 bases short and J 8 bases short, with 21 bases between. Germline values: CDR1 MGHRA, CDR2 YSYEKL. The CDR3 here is CASSPRIGASHDEQFF. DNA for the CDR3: TGCGCCAGCAGCCCAAGAATCGGGGCGAGTCATGATGAGCAGTTCTTC.

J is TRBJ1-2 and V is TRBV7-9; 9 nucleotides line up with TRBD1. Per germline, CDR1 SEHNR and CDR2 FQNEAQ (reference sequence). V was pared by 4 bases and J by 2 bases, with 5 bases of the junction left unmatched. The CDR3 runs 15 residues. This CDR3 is CASSSRQGVNYGYTF. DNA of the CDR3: TGTGCCAGCAGCTCCCGACAGGGGGTCAACTATGGCTACACCTTC.

CDR3 DNA sequence: TGTGCCAGCAGCGAGAGGGTACAGGGCCGGCAGCCCCAGCATTTT. Protein sequence: CASSERVQGRQPQHF. V and J are TRBV7-8 and TRBJ1-5; a possible D gene is TRBD1 (6 bases). The CDR3 extends over 15 amino acids. The germline CDR1 and CDR2 sequences are SGHVS and FQNEAQ. V lost 5 bases, J lost 7 bases, and 18 bases lay in between.

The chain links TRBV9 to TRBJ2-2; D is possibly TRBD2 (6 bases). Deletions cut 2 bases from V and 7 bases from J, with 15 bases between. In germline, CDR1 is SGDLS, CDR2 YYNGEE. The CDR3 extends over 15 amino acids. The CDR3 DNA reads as TGTGCCAGCAGCGTCAGCGGGTTGGGCGGCGGGGAGCTGTTTTTT. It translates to CASSVSGLGGGELFF.

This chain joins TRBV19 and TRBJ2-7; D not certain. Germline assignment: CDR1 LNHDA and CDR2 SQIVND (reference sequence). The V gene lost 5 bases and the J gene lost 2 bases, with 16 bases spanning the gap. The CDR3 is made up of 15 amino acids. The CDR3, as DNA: TGTGCCAGTAGTCCCAGTCAGGCGGACCCCTACGAGCAGTACGTC. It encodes CASSPSQADPYEQYV.

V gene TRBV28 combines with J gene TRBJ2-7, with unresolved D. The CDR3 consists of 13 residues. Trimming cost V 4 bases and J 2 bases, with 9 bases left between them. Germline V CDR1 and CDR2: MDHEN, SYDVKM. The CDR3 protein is CASSSPAAYEQYF. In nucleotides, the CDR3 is TGTGCCAGCAGTTCCCCGGCGGCCTACGAGCAGTACTTC.

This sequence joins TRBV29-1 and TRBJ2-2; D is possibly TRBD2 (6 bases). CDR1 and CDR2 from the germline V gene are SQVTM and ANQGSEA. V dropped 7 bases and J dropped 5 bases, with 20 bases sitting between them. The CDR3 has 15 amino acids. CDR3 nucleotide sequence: TGCAGCGCCTCGGCGGCGGGGCAGCGAACCGGGGAGCTGTTTTTT. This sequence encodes CSASAAGQRTGELFF.

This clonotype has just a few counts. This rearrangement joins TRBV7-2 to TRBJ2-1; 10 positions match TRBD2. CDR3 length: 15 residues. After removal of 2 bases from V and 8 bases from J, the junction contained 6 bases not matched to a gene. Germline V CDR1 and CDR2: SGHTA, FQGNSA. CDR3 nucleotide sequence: TGTGCCAGCAGCTTACTAGCGGGGGAAACATATGAGCAGTTCTTC. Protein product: CASSLLAGETYEQFF.

CDR3 in DNA: TGTGCCACCAGTGTTTATTCGGGGAGACAAGAGACCCAGTACTTC. It yields the protein CATSVYSGRQETQYF. The chain is built from TRBV24-1 and TRBJ2-5; weak D call: TRBD2 (5 bases). V lost 5 bases to trimming and J lost 2 bases, with 14 bases between them. The CDR3 is 15 residues long. CDR1 KGHDR and CDR2 SFDVKD come from the germline V gene.

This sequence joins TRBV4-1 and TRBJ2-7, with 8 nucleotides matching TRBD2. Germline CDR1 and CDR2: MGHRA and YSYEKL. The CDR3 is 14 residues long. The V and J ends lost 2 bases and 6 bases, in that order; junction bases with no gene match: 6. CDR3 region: CASSQKERGSEQYF. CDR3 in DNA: TGCGCCAGCAGCCAAAAGGAGCGGGGGTCCGAGCAGTACTTC.

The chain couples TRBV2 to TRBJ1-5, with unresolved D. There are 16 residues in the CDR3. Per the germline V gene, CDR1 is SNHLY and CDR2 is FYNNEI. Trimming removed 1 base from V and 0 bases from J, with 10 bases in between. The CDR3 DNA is TGTGCCAGCAGTGAAGAGGAAAATTATAGCAATCAGCCCCAGCATTTT. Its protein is CASSEEENYSNQPQHF.

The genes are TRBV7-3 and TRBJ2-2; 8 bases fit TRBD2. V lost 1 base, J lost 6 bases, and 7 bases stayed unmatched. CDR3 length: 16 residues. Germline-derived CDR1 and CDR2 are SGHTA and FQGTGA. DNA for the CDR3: TGTGCCAGCAGCTTAAGGGGAGGACTAGCTGCCGGGGAGCTGTTTTTT. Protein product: CASSLRGGLAAGELFF.

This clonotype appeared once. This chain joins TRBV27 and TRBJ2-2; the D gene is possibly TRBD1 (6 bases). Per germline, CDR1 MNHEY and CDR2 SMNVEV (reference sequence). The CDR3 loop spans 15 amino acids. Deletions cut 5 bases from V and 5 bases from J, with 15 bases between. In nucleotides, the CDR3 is TGTGCCAGCAGTCTCAGGGGTCTTTGGACCGGGGAGCTGTTTTTT. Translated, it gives CASSLRGLWTGELFF.

Here the CDR3 reads CASSLGHDGYTF. In nucleotides, the CDR3 is TGTGCCAGCAGCTTAGGCCATGATGGCTACACCTTC. The chain employs TRBV13 and TRBJ1-2; D not certain. The germline gives CDR1 PRHDT, CDR2 FYEKMQ (reference sequence). The CDR3 loop spans 12 amino acids. V lost 0 bases and J 6 bases, leaving 5 bases between the germline ends. The full variable domain, with the rest looked up from reference TRBV13 and TRBJ1-2, is AAGVIQSPRHLIKEKRETATLKCYPIPRHDTVYWYQQGPGQDPQFLISFYEKMQSDKGSIPDRFSAQQFSDYHSELNMSSLELGDSALYFCASSLGHDGYTFGSGTRLTVV.

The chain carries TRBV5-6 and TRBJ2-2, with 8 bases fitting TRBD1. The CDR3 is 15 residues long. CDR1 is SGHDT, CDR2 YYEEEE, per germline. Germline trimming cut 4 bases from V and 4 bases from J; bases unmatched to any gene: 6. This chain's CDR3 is CASSPGDRRTGELFF. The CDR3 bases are TGTGCCAGCAGCCCTGGGGACAGGCGCACCGGGGAGCTGTTTTTT.

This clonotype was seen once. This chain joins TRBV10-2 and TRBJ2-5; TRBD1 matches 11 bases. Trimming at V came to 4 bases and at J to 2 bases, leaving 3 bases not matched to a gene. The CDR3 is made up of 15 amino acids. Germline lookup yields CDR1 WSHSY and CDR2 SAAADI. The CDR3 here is CASSGTGGPQETQYF. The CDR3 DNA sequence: TGCGCCAGCAGTGGGACAGGGGGCCCACAAGAGACCCAGTACTTC.